Presented here are 22 T cell receptor beta chains from one specimen sequenced in a study of cytomegalovirus exposure and HLA in healthy donors. The PCR had 60 Vbeta and 13 Jbeta primers. Libraries were prepared by immunoSEQ multiplex PCR; TCRdb keeps only in-frame clonotypes and omits some of them. The table shows 90,000 to 120,000 clones, with under 80% occurring only once. The sample consisted of PBMCs. The receptors originated from a woman between 40 and 50 years old in good health and CMV-seropositive.

As regards this clone: Its ends do not fully match the called genes, so a read error is possible. The V gene is TRBV7-7, the J gene TRBJ2-7, with 9 bases lining up with TRBD1. The CDR3 has 13 residues. Germline-derived CDR1 and CDR2 are SSHAT and FNYEAQ (reference sequence). The chain's CDR3 is CASSPQGAGEQYF. The CDR3 bases are TGTGCTAGCAGCCCACAGGGGGCTGGGGAGCAGTACTTC.

The rearrangement links TRBV11-2 to TRBJ2-7; maybe TRBD1 (6 bases). CDR3 size: 13 residues. V lost 5 bases and J lost 3, with 11 bases in between. CDR1 SGHAT and CDR2 FQNNGV come from the germline V gene. As DNA, the CDR3 is TGTGCCAGCAGCCTCGACAGGTTCTACGAGCAGTACTTC. This encodes CASSLDRFYEQYF.

The V call is TRBV2, the J call TRBJ1-2; D is perhaps TRBD1 (5 bases). Germline values: CDR1 SNHLY, CDR2 FYNNEI. V was trimmed by 4 bases and J by 4 bases, leaving 10 bases between them. The CDR3 contains 13 residues. The CDR3 spells CASSAQGTYGYTF. The CDR3 nucleotides read TGTGCCAGCAGTGCGCAGGGAACCTATGGCTACACCTTC.

The chain couples TRBV27 to TRBJ1-2, with a weak D call TRBD1 (5 bases). The V and J ends lost 6 bases and 8 bases respectively, with 22 bases between them. CDR1 is MNHEY and CDR2 is SMNVEV in the germline V gene (reference sequence). The CDR3 totals 15 residues. CDR3 nucleotide sequence: TGTGCCAGCAGGCCCCTCCGGGAGGGACTTGGAGGCTACACCTTC. This codes for CASRPLREGLGGYTF.

The CDR3 loop reads CASDSPNYGYTF. DNA of the CDR3: TGTGCCAGCGACAGCCCTAACTATGGCTACACCTTC. This sequence joins TRBV28 and TRBJ1-2, with D perhaps matching TRBD1 (5 bases). Trimming removed 8 bases from V and 0 bases from J, with 7 bases in between. The CDR3 sequence is 12 residues long. Germline CDR1 reads MDHEN; CDR2 reads SYDVKM.

This chain connects TRBV7-9 to TRBJ1-5; no definite D call. Trimming took off 5 bases at V and 4 bases at J, with 6 bases between the two ends. This CDR3 is built from 12 residues. In germline, CDR1 is SEHNR, CDR2 FQNEAQ (reference sequence). The CDR3 bases are TGTGCCAGCAGCGTCTTTAATCAGCCCCAGCATTTT. Translation gives CASSVFNQPQHF.

The chain links TRBV5-1 to TRBJ2-2; tentatively, D is TRBD2 (5 bases). CDR3 size: 15 residues. V was shortened by 1 base and J by 4 bases, with 11 bases between the two germline ends. Germline V gene lookup returns CDR1 SGHRS and CDR2 YFSETQ. The CDR3 DNA sequence: TGCGCCAGCAGCTTGCGGGATTCGGGCACCGGGGAGCTGTTTTTT. Translating gives CASSLRDSGTGELFF.

V usage is TRBV27 and J usage is TRBJ2-4; D unclear. The germline V gene has CDR1 MNHEY and CDR2 SMNVEV (reference sequence). The CDR3 totals 16 residues. V shed 7 bases and J shed 1 base, with 17 bases lying between them. CDR3 sequence: CASISSRQAAKNIQYF. The CDR3 nucleotides are TGTGCCAGCATTTCTTCGCGCCAGGCTGCCAAAAACATTCAGTACTTC.

V is TRBV7-6 and J is TRBJ1-1; perhaps TRBD1 as D (6 bases). Germline-derived CDR1 and CDR2 are SGHVS and FNYEAQ. CDR3 length equals 13 residues. Trimming left V 6 bases short and J 1 base short, with 9 bases between. In DNA, the CDR3 is TGTGCCAGCAGAAGACAGGAGAACACTGAAGCTTTCTTT. This sequence encodes CASRRQENTEAFF.

A word on this clone: Other DNA sequences in the same sample also yield this CDR3. The V and J genes are TRBV30 and TRBJ1-5; TRBD1 aligns across 9 bases. The germline gives CDR1 GTSNPN, CDR2 SVGIG (reference sequence). The CDR3 is 13 amino acids. The V and J ends lost 5 bases and 1 base, in that order; junction bases with no gene match: 0. The CDR3 region is CAWGQGSNQPQHF. The CDR3 DNA reads as TGTGCCTGGGGACAGGGGAGCAATCAGCCCCAGCATTTT.

This chain connects TRBV9 to TRBJ1-2; D not resolved. Germline assignment: CDR1 SGDLS and CDR2 YYNGEE. There are 13 residues in the CDR3. V lost 4 bases and J lost 6, with 13 bases in between. The CDR3: CASSTSPRDGYTF. Written as DNA, the CDR3 is TGTGCCAGCAGCACCTCCCCGAGGGATGGCTACACCTTC.

In DNA form, the CDR3 reads TGTGCCAGCAGAGCCGGACCAGGGGGAAACTATGGCTACACCTTC. Amino acids: CASRAGPGGNYGYTF. The chain joins TRBV6-5 to TRBJ1-2, with 7 bases matching TRBD1. This CDR3 is built from 15 residues. Germline trimming cut 6 bases from V and 2 bases from J; bases unmatched to any gene: 9. From germline, CDR1 is MNHEY and CDR2 SVGAGI.

The chain couples TRBV29-1 to TRBJ1-2; D is unresolved. Germline V gives CDR1 SQVTM, CDR2 ANQGSEA. V was cut by 5 bases and J by 2 bases, with 9 bases left in between. The CDR3 sequence is 12 residues long. CDR3 sequence: CSVILSNYGYTF. CDR3 sequence (DNA): TGCAGCGTTATCCTTTCCAACTATGGCTACACCTTC.

The rearrangement joins TRBV5-1 to TRBJ1-2, with 8 bases lining up with TRBD1. V trimming: 2 bases; J trimming: 8 bases; junction bases outside the gene matches: 8. CDR3 length equals 14 residues. Germline CDR1 SGHRS, CDR2 YFSETQ. CDR3: CASSFDRGSGGYTF. CDR3 coding DNA: TGCGCCAGCAGCTTCGACAGGGGTTCGGGAGGCTACACCTTC.

This chain connects TRBV4-2 to TRBJ2-5; D is perhaps TRBD1 (5 bases). Trimming took 0 bases from V and 3 from J, leaving 11 bases between them. The CDR3 spans 15 residues. Germline V lookup: CDR1 LGHNA, CDR2 YNFKEQ. The CDR3, as DNA: TGTGCCAGCAGCCAAGAAGTGGGGCGCGAAGAGACCCAGTACTTC. This sequence encodes CASSQEVGREETQYF.

J is TRBJ2-6 and V is TRBV30; 7 nucleotides line up with TRBD1. The CDR3 is 16 amino acids. Germline values: CDR1 GTSNPN, CDR2 SVGIG (reference sequence). The V segment lost 3 bases and the J segment 0 bases; nucleotides outside the gene matches: 5. CDR3 amino acids: CAWRQGIVSGANVLTF. The CDR3 bases are TGTGCCTGGAGACAGGGGATCGTCTCTGGGGCCAACGTCCTGACTTTC.

The V call is TRBV18, the J call TRBJ2-1; maybe TRBD2 (5 bases). This CDR3 spans 14 amino acids. Trimming left V 3 bases short and J 2 bases short, with 8 bases between. Per germline, CDR1 KGHSH and CDR2 LQKENI. CDR3 nucleotide sequence: TGTGCCAGCTCACCCGCGGAGGCCTACAATGAGCAGTTCTTC. Amino acid sequence: CASSPAEAYNEQFF.

This chain joins TRBV4-1 and TRBJ1-1, with TRBD1 matching over 8 bases. Germline V CDR1 and CDR2: MGHRA, YSYEKL. This CDR3 has 15 residues. After removal of 4 bases from V and 1 base from J, the junction contained 5 bases not matched to a gene. The CDR3 loop is CASSLKDRANTEAFF. The CDR3 region has the DNA TGCGCCAGCAGCCTAAAGGACAGGGCGAACACTGAAGCTTTCTTT.

The V gene is TRBV5-1, the J gene TRBJ2-5, with TRBD1 matching over 8 bases. The CDR3 is made up of 15 amino acids. V lost 0 bases and J lost 4; bases outside the gene matches: 5. Looked up from germline, CDR1 is SGHRS and CDR2 is YFSETQ. CDR3 DNA: TGCGCCAGCAGCTTGGGTCAGGGGGCACGAGAGACCCAGTACTTC. This sequence encodes CASSLGQGARETQYF.

The chain employs TRBV29-1 and TRBJ1-1, with a tentative D call TRBD1 (6 bases). The CDR3 spans 13 residues. The V end was cut by 4 bases, the J end by 1 base, with 10 bases between. Germline CDR1 is SQVTM and CDR2 is ANQGSEA. CDR3 loop: CSVVGQTNTEAFF. DNA of the CDR3: TGCAGCGTTGTCGGACAGACGAACACTGAAGCTTTCTTT.

This chain links TRBV7-6 with TRBJ1-1; 8 bases match TRBD1. V shed 4 bases, J shed 0 bases, and the junction held 7 bases outside the gene matches. Germline loops: CDR1 SGHVS, CDR2 FNYEAQ. This CDR3 comprises 16 residues. The CDR3 nucleotides are TGTGCCAGCAGCTCCCTAGGACAGGGCATGAACACTGAAGCTTTCTTT. Amino acids: CASSSLGQGMNTEAFF.

A few counts support this clone. The chain is built from TRBV7-8 and TRBJ2-2; tentative D call: TRBD2 (7 bases). Trimming stripped 4 bases from V and 1 base from J, with 13 bases between. Germline CDR1 reads SGHVS; CDR2 reads FQNEAQ. The CDR3 extends over 16 amino acids. The CDR3 sequence is CASSSGRGMNTGELFF. DNA of the CDR3: TGTGCCAGCAGCTCGGGGAGGGGGATGAACACCGGGGAGCTGTTTTTT.